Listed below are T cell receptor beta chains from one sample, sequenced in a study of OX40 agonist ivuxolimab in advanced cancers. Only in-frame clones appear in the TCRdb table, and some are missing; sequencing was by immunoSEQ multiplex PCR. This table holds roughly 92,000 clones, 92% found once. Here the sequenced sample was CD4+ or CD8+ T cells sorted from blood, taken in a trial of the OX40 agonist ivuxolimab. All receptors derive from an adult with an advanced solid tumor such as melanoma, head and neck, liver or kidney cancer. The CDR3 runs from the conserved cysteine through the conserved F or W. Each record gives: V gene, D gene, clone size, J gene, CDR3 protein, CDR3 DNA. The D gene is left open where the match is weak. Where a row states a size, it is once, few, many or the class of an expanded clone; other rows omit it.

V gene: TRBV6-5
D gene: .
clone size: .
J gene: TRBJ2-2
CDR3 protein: CASSFGSGELFF
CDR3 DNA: TGTGCCAGCAGTTTCGGGAGCGGGGAGCTGTTTTTT

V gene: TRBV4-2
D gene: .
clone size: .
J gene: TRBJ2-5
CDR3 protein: CASSQDSSMAQYF
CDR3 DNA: TGTGCCAGCAGCCAGGACAGTTCCATGGCCCAGTACTTC

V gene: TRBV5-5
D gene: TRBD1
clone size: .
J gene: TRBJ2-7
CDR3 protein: CASSLGQGPYEQYF
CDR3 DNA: TGTGCCAGCAGCTTGGGACAGGGCCCCTACGAGCAGTACTTC

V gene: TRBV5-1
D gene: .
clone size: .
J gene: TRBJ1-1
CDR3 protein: CASSLAADRLNTEAFF
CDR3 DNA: TGCGCCAGCAGCTTGGCCGCCGACAGGCTGAACACTGAAGCTTTCTTT

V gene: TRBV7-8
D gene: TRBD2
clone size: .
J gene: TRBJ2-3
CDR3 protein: CASSWAGTSGTDTQYF
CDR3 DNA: TGTGCCAGCAGCTGGGCCGGGACTAGCGGGACAGATACGCAGTATTTT

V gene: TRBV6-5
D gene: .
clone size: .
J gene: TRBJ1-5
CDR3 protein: CASSYGGEGQPQHF
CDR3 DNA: TGTGCCAGCAGCTACGGCGGAGAGGGGCAGCCCCAGCATTTT

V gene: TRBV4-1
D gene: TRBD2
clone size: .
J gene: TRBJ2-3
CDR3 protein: CASSLPSGRADTQYF
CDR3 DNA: TGCGCCAGCAGCCTCCCTAGCGGGAGGGCAGATACGCAGTATTTT

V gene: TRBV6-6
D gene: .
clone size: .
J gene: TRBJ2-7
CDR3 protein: CASSYGGPSYEQYF
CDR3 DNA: TGTGCCAGCAGTTACGGGGGACCGTCCTACGAGCAGTACTTC

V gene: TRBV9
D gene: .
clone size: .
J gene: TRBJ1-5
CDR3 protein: CASNTFLNQPQHF
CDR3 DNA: TGTGCCAGCAATACGTTCCTTAATCAGCCCCAGCATTTT

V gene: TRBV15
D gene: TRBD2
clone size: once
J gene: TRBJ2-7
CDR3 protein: CATLRGGKEREQYF
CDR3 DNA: TGTGCCACCCTGCGGGGGGGGAAAGAGAGGGAGCAGTACTTC

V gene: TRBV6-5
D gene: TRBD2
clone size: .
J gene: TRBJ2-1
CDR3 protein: CASSYSVAGAYNEQFF
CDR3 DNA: TGTGCCAGCAGTTACTCGGTAGCGGGGGCGTACAATGAGCAGTTCTTC

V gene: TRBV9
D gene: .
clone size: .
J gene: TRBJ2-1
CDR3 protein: CASSVGDEQFF
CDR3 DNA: TGTGCCAGCAGCGTAGGGGATGAGCAGTTCTTC

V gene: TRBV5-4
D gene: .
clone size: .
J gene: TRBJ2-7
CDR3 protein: CASSLATGRYEQYF
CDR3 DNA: TGTGCCAGCAGCTTGGCGACAGGGAGGTACGAGCAGTACTTC

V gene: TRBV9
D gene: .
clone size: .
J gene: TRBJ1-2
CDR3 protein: CASSVGTVYYGYTF
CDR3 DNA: TGTGCCAGCAGCGTAGGGACAGTTTACTATGGCTACACCTTC

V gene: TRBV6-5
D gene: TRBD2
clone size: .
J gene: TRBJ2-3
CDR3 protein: CASTSGGLPDTQYF
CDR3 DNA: TGTGCCAGCACCAGCGGGGGGCTCCCAGATACGCAGTATTTT

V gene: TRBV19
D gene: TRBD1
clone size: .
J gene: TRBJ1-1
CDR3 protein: CASSRQGGSTEAFF
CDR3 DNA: TGTGCCAGTAGTCGACAGGGGGGGAGCACTGAAGCTTTCTTT

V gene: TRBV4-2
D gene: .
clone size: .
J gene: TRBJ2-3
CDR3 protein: CASSQAVGPASDTQYF
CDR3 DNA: TGTGCCAGCAGCCAAGCTGTAGGGCCGGCTAGTGATACGCAGTATTTT

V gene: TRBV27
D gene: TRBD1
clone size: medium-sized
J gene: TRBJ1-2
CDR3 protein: CASSIKGTDLFYGYTF
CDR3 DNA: TGTGCCAGCAGTATCAAAGGGACAGATCTATTCTATGGCTACACCTTC

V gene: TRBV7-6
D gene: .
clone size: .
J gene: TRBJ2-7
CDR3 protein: CASSNPGTSISQYF
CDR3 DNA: TGTGCCAGCAGCAACCCGGGGACCAGCATCAGTCAGTACTTC

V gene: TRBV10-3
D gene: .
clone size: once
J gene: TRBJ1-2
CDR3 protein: CAISESGGRYGYTF
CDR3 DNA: TGTGCCATCAGTGAGTCGGGGGGCCGCTATGGCTACACCTTC

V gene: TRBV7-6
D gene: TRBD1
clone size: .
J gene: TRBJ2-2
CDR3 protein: CASSLDGTGGSITGELFF
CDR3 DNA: TGTGCCAGCAGCTTAGATGGGACAGGGGGGTCTATCACCGGGGAGCTGTTTTTT

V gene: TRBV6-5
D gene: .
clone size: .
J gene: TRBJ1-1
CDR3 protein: CASSYTRGNAFF
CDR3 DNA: TGTGCCAGCAGTTACACCAGGGGTAACGCTTTCTTT

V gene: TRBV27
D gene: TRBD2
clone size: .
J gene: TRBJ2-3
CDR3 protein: CASSQTTRLALSTDTQYF
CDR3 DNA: TGTGCCAGCAGTCAGACAACTAGACTAGCGCTTAGCACAGATACGCAGTATTTT

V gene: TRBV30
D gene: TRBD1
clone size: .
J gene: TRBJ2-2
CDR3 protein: CAWSVLGQGAHGELFF
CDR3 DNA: TGTGCCTGGAGTGTACTAGGACAGGGGGCCCACGGGGAGCTGTTTTTT

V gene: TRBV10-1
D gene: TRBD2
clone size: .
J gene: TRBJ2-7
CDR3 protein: CASSESGLAGAYEQYF
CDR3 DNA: TGCGCCAGCAGTGAGTCCGGACTAGCGGGGGCCTACGAGCAGTACTTC

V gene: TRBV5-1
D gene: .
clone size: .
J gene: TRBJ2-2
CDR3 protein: CASSINSGELFF
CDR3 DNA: TGCGCCAGCAGCATTAACTCCGGGGAGCTGTTTTTT

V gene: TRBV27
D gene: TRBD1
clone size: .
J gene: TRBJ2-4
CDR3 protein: CASSPGTGGVAKNIQYF
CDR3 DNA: TGTGCCAGCAGTCCGGGGACAGGGGGTGTAGCCAAAAACATTCAGTACTTC

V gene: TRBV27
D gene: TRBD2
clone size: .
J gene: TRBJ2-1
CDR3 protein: CASNLGGPLNEQFF
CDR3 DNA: TGTGCCAGCAACCTGGGAGGGCCTCTCAATGAGCAGTTCTTC

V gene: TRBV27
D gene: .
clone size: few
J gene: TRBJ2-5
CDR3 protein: CASSPGGTGETQYF
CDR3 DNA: TGTGCCAGCAGTCCTGGTGGGACGGGCGAGACCCAGTACTTC

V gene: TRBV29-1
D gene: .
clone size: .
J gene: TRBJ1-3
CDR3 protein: CSVVGEPGNTIYF
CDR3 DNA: TGCAGCGTTGTAGGGGAGCCTGGAAACACCATATATTTT

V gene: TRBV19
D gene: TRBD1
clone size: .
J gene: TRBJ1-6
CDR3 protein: CASSSRTGEPNSPLHF
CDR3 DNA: TGTGCCAGTAGTTCAAGGACAGGGGAACCGAATTCACCCCTCCACTTT

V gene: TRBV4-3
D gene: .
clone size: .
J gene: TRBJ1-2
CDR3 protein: CASSQDPIWTAPEGYTF
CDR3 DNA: TGCGCCAGCAGCCAAGACCCTATATGGACAGCCCCGGAGGGCTACACCTTC